This T cell receptor (beta chain) emerged from a study of blood T cell repertoires in COVID-19. About the study: Acute and convalescent COVID-19 samples came from the United States, Italy and Spain. Sample material is recorded as cDNA or gDNA derived from T cells, B-cell-depleted T cells, or PBMCs.

Authors' processing steps: For nucleated cells, counts were estimated from reference gene primer amplification. Produced via immunoSEQ multiplex PCR; TCRdb's table is partial and in-frame only. V and J calls and clone size follow that table, whereas D and trimming were derived from the DNA. The sample holds 150,000 to 200,000 clones, around nine tenths seen once. This CDR3 contains 12 residues. Germline CDR1 reads MNHEY; CDR2 reads SVGEGT. The V end was cut by 5 bases, the J end by 3 bases, with 8 bases between. V usage is TRBV6-2 or TRBV6-3 and J usage is TRBJ2-7; tentatively, D is TRBD1 (6 bases). The sequencing sample was made of peripheral blood. This sequence originates from a woman younger than 30 who had recovered from COVID-19. The CDR3 DNA is TGTGCCAGCAGTCCCAGGGGCTACGAGCAGTACGTC. Residues: CASSPRGYEQYV.